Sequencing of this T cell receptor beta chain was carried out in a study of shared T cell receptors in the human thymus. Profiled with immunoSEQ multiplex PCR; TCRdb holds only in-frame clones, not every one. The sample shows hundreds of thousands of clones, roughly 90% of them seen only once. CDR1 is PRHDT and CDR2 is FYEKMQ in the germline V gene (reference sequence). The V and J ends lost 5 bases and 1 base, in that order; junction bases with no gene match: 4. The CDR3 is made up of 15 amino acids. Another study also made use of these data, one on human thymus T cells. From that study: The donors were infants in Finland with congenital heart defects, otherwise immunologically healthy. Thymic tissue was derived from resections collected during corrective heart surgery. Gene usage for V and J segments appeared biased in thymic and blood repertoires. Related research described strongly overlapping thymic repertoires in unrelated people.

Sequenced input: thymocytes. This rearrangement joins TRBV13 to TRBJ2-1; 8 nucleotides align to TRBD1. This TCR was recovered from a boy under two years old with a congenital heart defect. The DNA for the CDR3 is TGTGCCAGCAGCACTAGACAGGGGTCCTACAATGAGCAGTTCTTC. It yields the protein CASSTRQGSYNEQFF.